This T cell receptor beta chain comes out of a study of blood T cell repertoires in COVID-19. As for the study in general: Sources were T cells, B-cell-depleted T cells, or PBMCs; the material itself was cDNA or gDNA.

Those enrolled, adults aged roughly 18 to 90 years, came from some 23 US areas. Germline assignment: CDR1 SGHTA and CDR2 FQGTGA. This CDR3 contains 18 residues. V shed 1 base and J 0 bases; nucleotides not matched to a gene: 11. How the authors handled the data: How many nucleated cells were present was estimated from reference gene primer amplification. Using immunoSEQ multiplex PCR, the repertoire was profiled, and TCRdb retains in-frame clones only, with some absent. V and J calls plus clone size are reproduced from that table; the DNA served to infer D and trimming. The table has 300,000 to 400,000 clones, more than 75% seen once.

The sequenced sample consisted of PBMCs or T cells enriched from blood (not recorded which). This clonotype was sampled from a woman under 30 who had recovered from COVID-19. The V call is TRBV7-3, the J call TRBJ1-1, with 7 bases matching TRBD1. Here the CDR3 DNA reads TGTGCCAGCAGCTTAATCCCCCCCCGACAGGGCATGAACACTGAAGCTTTCTTT. This codes for CASSLIPPRQGMNTEAFF.